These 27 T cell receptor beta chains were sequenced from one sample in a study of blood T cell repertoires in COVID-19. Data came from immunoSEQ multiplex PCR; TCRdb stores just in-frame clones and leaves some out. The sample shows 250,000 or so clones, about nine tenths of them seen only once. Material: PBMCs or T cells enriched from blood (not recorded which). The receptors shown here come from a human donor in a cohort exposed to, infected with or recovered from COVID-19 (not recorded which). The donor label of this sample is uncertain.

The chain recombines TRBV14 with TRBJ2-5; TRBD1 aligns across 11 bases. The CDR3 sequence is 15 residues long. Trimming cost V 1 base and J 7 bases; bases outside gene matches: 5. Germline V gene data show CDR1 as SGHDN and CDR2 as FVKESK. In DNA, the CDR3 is TGTGCCAGCAGCCAAGGGACAGGGGGCGCTGGGACCCAGTACTTC. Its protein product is CASSQGTGGAGTQYF.

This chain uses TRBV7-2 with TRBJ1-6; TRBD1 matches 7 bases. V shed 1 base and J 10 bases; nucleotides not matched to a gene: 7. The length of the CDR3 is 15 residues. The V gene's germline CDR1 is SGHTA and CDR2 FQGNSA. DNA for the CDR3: TGTGCCAGCAGCTTAGTATGGCCAGGGGGATCACCCCTCCACTTT. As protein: CASSLVWPGGSPLHF.

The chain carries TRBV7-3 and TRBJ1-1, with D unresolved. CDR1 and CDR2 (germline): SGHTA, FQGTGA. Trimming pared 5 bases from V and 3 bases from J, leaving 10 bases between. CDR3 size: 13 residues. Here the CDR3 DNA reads TGTGCCAGCAGCCCGATCCGGGACACTGAAGCTTTCTTT. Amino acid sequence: CASSPIRDTEAFF.

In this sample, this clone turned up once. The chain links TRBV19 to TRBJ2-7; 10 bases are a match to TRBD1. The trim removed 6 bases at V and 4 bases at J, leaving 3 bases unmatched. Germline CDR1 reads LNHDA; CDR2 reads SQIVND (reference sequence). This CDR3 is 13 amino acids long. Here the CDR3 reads CASSSGQGYEQYF. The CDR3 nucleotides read TGTGCCAGTAGCTCGGGACAGGGGTACGAGCAGTACTTC.

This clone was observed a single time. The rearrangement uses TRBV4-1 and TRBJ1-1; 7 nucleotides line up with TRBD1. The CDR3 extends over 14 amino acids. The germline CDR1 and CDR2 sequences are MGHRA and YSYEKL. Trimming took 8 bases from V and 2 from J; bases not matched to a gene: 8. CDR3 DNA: TGCGCCAGCGTACTTAGACAGGGAAACACTGAAGCTTTCTTT. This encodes CASVLRQGNTEAFF.

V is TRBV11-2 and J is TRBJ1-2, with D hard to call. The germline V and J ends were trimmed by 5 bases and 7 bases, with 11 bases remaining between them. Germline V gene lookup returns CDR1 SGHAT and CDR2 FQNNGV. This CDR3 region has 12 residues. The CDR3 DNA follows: TGTGCCAGCAGCCGTGTTGAGCTTGGCTACACCTTC. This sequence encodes CASSRVELGYTF. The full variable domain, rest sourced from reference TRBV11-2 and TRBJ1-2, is EAGVAQSPRYKIIEKRQSVAFWCNPISGHATLYWYQQILGQGPKLLIQFQNNGVVDDSQLPKDRFSAERLKGVDSTLKIQPAKLEDSAVYLCASSRVELGYTFGSGTRLTVV.

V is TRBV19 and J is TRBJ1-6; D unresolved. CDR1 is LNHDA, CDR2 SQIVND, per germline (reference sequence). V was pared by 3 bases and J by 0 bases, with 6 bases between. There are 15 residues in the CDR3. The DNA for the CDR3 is TGTGCCAGTAGTATGGCGGGCTCCTATAATTCACCCCTCCACTTT. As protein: CASSMAGSYNSPLHF.

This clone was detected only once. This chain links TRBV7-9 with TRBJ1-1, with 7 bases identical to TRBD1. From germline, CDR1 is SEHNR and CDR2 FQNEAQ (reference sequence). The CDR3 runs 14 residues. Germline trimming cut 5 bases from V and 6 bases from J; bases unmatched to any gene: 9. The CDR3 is CASSADRERAEAFF. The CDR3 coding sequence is TGTGCCAGCAGCGCCGACAGGGAGAGGGCTGAAGCTTTCTTT.

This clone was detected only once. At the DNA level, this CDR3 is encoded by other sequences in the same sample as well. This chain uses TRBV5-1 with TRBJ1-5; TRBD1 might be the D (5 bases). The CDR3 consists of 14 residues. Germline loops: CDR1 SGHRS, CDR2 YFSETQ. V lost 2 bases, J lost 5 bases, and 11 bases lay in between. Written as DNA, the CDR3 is TGCGCCAGCAGCTTTCGGGGGGGAGATCAGCCCCAGCATTTT. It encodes CASSFRGGDQPQHF.

CDR3 coding DNA: TGTGCCAGCAGCTTAACGTTGCGGGGGAATGAGCAGTTCTTC. Protein sequence: CASSLTLRGNEQFF. The chain couples TRBV7-3 to TRBJ2-1; TRBD2 agrees at 7 bases. Trimming cost V 0 bases and J 7 bases; bases outside gene matches: 3. The germline V gene encodes CDR1 SGHTA and CDR2 FQGTGA. The CDR3 covers 14 residues.

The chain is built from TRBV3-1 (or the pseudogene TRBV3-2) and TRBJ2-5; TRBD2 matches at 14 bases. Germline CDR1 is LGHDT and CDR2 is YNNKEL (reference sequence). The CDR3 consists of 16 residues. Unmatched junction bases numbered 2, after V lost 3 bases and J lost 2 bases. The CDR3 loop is CASSQTSGGVQETQYF. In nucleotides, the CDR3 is TGTGCCAGCAGCCAGACTAGCGGGGGGGTTCAAGAGACCCAGTACTTC.

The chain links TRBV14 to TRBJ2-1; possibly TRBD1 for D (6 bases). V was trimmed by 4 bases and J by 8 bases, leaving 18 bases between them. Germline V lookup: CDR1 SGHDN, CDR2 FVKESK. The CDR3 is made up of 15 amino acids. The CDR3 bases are TGTGCCAGCAGCCCCGGGACATTTTGGGCCGATGAGCAGTTCTTC. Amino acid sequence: CASSPGTFWADEQFF.

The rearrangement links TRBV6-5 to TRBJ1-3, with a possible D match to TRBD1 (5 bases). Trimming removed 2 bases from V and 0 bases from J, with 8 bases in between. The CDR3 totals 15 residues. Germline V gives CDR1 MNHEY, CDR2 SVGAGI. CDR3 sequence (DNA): TGTGCCAGCAGTTACGACCAGGGCTCTGGAAACACCATATATTTT. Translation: CASSYDQGSGNTIYF.

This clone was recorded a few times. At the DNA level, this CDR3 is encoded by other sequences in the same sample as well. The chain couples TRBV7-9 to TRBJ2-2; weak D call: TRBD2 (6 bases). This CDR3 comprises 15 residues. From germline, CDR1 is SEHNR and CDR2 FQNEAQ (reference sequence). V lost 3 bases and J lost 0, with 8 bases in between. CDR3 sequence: CASSLGGSNTGELFF. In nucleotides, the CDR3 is TGTGCCAGCAGCTTGGGAGGATCGAACACCGGGGAGCTGTTTTTT.

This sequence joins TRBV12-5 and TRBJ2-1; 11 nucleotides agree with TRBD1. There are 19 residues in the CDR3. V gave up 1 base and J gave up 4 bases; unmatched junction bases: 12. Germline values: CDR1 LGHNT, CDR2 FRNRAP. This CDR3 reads CASGLADRGRLAGYNEQFF. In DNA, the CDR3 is TGTGCTAGTGGTTTGGCGGACAGGGGGCGGCTAGCGGGTTACAATGAGCAGTTCTTC.

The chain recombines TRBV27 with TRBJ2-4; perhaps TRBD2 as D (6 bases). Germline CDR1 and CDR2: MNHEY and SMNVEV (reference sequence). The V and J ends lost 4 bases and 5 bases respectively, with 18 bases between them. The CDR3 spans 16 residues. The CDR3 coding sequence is TGTGCCAGCAGTTCGCTACTAGCACTCCATCAAAACATTCAGTACTTC. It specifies CASSSLLALHQNIQYF.

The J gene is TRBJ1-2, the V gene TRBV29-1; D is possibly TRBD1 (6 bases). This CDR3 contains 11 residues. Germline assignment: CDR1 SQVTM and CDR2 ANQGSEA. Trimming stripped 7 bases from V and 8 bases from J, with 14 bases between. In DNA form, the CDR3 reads TGCAGCGGGGGACATCGCCACGGCTACACCTTC. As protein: CSGGHRHGYTF. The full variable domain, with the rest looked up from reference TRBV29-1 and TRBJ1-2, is SAVISQKPSRDICQRGTSLTIQCQVDSQVTMMFWYRQQPGQSLTLIATANQGSEATYESGFVIDKFPISRPNLTFSTLTVSNMSPEDSSIYLCSGGHRHGYTFGSGTRLTVV.

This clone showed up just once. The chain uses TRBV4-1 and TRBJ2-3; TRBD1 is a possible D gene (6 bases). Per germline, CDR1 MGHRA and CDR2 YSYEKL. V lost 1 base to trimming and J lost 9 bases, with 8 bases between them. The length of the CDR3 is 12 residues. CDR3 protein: CASSQVGATQYF. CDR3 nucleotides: TGCGCCAGCAGCCAAGTGGGGGCCACGCAGTATTTT.

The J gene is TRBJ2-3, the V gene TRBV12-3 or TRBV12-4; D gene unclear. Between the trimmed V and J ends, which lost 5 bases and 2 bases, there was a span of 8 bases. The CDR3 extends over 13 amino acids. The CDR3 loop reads CASSALVTDTQYF. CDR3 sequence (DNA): TGTGCCAGCAGTGCGTTGGTCACAGATACGCAGTATTTT.

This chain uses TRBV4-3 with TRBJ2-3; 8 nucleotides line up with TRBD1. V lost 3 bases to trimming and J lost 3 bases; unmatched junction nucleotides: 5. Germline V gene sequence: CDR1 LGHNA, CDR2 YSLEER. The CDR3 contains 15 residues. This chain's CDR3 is CASSHNRGETDTQYF. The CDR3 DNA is TGCGCCAGCAGCCACAACAGGGGGGAGACAGATACGCAGTATTTT.

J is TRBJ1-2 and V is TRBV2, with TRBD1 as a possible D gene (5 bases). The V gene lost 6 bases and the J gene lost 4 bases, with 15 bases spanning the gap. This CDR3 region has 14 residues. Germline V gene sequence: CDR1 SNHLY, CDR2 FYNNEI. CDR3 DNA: TGTGCCAGCAGGGAAACTCTAACAGGCTATGGCTACACCTTC. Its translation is CASRETLTGYGYTF.

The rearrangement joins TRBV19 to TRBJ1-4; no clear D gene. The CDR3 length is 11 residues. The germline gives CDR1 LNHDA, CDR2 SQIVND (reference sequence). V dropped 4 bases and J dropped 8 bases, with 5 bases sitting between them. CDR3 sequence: CASSTREKLFF. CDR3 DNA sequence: TGTGCCAGTAGTACGAGAGAAAAACTGTTTTTT.

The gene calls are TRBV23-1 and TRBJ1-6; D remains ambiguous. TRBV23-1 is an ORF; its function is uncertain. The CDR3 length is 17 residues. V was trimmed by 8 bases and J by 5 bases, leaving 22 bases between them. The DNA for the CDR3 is TGCGCCAGCGGCCGGAGGAACCATCCCGCGAATAATTCACCCCTCCACTTT. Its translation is CASGRRNHPANNSPLHF.

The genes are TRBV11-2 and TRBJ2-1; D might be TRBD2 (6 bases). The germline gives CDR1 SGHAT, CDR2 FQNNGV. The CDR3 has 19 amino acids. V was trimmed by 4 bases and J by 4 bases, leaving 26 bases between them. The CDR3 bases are TGTGCCAGCAGCTCCATATTCCAAACCGGGACTCAGAGTTACAATGAGCAGTTCTTC. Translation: CASSSIFQTGTQSYNEQFF.

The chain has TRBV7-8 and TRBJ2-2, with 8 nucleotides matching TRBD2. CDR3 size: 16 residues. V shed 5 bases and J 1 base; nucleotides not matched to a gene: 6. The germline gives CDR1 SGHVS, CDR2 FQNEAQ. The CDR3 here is CASSPRGLENTGELFF. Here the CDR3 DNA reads TGTGCCAGCAGCCCCCGGGGACTAGAGAACACCGGGGAGCTGTTTTTT.

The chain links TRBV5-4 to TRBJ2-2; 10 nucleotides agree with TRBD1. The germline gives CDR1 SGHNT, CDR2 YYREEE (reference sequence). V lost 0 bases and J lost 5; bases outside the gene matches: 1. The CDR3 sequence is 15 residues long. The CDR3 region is CASSLGTGGTGELFF. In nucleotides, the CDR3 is TGTGCCAGCAGCTTGGGGACAGGGGGAACCGGGGAGCTGTTTTTT.

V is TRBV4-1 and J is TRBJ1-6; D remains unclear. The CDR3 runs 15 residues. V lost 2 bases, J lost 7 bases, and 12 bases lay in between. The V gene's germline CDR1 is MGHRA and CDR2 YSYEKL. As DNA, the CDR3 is TGCGCCAGCAGCCAACGGGGTCTAGGGAATTCACCCCTCCACTTT. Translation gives CASSQRGLGNSPLHF.